This T cell receptor (beta chain) was identified in a study of vaccination and CD4 T cells after COVID-19. On the study more broadly: Each person enrolled got two BNT162b2 or mRNA-1273 vaccine doses. Researchers treated cells with overlapping spike peptides taken from SARS-CoV-2, HCoV-NL63, HCoV-OC43 and HCoV-229E.

Remarks on this clonotype: Its matching antigen is unknown. An end of the junction does not agree with germline; a read error may underlie this.

Germline V gene sequence: CDR1 MNHNS, CDR2 SASEGT. The CDR3 is 17 residues long. Stated treatment: roughly 10-day PBMC culture with coronavirus spike peptide pools or control peptides (ViraFEST assay). Sequencing of cultured CD4+ T cell DNA used the Oncomine TCR Beta short-read assay. TCRdb fed the PCR reads into MiXCR, producing one record per CDR3 protein. The data show about 8,800 distinct CDR3 sequences, with approximately 57% seen just once and roughly 15% held by the top ten. This chain joins TRBV6-1 and TRBJ1-6; no reliable D call. Source: cultured CD4+ T cells from blood, taken after SARS-CoV-2 vaccination. This clonotype was sampled from a human donor with COVID-19. This CDR3 reads CASSDDPASSYDSPLHF. Written as DNA, the CDR3 is TGTGCCAGCAGTGATGATCCGGCGAGCTCCTATGATTCACCCCTCCACTTT.